This T cell receptor beta chain emerged from a study of spatial heterogeneity in lung cancer. Study-level information: Among detected sequences, beta-chain ones consistently exceeded alpha-chain ones in number. Each distinct TCR and UMI combination averaged more than ten appearances in raw reads.

With 0 bases removed from V and 6 bases from J, the gap between germline ends came to 16 bases. The CDR3 contains 16 residues. Indicated time point: sample taken at primary tumor resection. The input material, whole RNA from tumor, nontumor lung or frozen PBMC, was sequenced unsorted. Sample share makes this clonotype medium-sized (0.01 to 0.1%). The study tagged each TCR cDNA molecule with a unique molecular identifier. One entry per CDR3 protein results from TCRdb running MiXCR on the 5' RACE reads. The table includes about 27,000 distinct CDR3 sequences, 5.5% to 7.5% detected once. The source is a male donor with early-stage non-small cell lung cancer. The genes are TRBV23-1 and TRBJ2-3; D is possibly TRBD1 or TRBD2 (5 bases each). Being an ORF, TRBV23-1 has a function that is uncertain. The specimen comprised PBMCs, sampled at surgery. The CDR3 here is CASSQSSGGGADTQYF. The CDR3 nucleotides read TGCGCCAGCAGTCAATCCTCAGGAGGTGGGGCCGATACGCAGTATTTT.